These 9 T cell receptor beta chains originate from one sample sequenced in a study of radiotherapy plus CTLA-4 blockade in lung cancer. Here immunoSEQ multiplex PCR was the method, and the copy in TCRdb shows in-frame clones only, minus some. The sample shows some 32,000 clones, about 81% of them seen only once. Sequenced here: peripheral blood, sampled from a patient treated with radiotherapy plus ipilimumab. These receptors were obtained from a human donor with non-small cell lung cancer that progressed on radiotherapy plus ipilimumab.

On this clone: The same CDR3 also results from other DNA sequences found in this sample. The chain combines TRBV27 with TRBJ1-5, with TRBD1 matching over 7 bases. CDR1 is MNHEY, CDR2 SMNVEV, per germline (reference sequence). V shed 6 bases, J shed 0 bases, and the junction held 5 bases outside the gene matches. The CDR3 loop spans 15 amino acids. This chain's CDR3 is CASREGQISNQPQHF. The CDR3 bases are TGTGCCAGCAGGGAGGGACAGATTAGCAATCAGCCCCAGCATTTT.

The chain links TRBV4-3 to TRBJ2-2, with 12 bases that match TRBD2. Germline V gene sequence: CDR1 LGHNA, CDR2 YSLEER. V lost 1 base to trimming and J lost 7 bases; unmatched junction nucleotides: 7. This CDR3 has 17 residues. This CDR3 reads CASSQVLAGGPVGELFF. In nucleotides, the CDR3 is TGCGCCAGCAGCCAAGTCCTAGCGGGGGGGCCGGTCGGGGAGCTGTTTTTT.

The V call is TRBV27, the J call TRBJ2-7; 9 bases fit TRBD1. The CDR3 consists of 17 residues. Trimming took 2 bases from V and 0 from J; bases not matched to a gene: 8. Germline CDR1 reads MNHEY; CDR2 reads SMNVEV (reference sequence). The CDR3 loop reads CASSLRVGQGFSYEQYF. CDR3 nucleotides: TGTGCCAGCAGTTTACGAGTGGGACAGGGATTCTCCTACGAGCAGTACTTC.

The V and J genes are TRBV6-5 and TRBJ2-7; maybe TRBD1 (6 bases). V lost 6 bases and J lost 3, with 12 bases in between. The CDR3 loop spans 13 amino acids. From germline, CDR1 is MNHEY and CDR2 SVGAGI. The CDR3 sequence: CASRVRGIYEQYF. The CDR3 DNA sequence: TGTGCCAGCAGGGTCAGGGGAATCTACGAGCAGTACTTC.

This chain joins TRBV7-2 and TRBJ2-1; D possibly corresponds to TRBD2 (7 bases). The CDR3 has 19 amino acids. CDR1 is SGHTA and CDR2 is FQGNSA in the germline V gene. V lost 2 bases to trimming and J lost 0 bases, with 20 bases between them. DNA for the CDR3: TGTGCCAGCAGCTTACGCGGGGGCCCCGGCTTCAGCTCCTACAATGAGCAGTTCTTC. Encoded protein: CASSLRGGPGFSSYNEQFF.

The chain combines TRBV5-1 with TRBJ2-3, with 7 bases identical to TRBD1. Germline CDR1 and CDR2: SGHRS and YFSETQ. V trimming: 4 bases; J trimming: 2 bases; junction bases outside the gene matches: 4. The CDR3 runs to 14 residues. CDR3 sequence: CASSQGQITDTQYF. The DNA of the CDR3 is TGCGCCAGCAGCCAGGGACAGATCACAGATACGCAGTATTTT.

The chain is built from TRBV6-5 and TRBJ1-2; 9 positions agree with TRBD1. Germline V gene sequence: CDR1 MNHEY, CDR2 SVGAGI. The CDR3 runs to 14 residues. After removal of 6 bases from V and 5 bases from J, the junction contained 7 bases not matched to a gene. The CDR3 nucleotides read TGTGCCAGCAGCGACAGGGGGGCGAGGTATGGCTACACCTTC. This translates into CASSDRGARYGYTF.

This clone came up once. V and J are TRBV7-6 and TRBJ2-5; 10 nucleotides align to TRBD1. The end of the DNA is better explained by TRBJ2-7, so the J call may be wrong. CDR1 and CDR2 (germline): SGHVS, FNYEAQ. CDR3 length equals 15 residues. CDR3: CASSLEGQGNYEQYF. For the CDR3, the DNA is TGTGCCAGCAGCTTAGAGGGACAGGGGAACTACGAGCAGTACTTC.

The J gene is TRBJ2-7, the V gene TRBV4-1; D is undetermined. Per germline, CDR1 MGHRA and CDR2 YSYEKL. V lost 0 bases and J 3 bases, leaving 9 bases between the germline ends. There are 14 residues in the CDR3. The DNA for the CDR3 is TGCGCCAGCAGCCAAGATCCTGGCAGCTACGAGCAGTACTTC. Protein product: CASSQDPGSYEQYF.